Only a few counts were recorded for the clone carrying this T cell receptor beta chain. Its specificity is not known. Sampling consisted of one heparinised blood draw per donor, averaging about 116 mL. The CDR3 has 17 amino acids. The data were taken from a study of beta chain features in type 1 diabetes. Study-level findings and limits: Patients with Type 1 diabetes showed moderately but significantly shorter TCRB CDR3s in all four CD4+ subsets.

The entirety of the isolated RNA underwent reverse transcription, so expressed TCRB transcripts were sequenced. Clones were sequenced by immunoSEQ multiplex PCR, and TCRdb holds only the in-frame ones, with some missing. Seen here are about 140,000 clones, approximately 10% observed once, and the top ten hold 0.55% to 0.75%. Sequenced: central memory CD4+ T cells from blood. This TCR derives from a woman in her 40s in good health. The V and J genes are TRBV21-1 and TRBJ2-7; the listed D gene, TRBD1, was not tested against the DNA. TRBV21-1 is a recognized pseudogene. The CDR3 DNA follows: TGTGCCAGCAGCAAGAACAGGGGGCGCGGGAAAGACTACGAGCAGTACTTC. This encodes CASSKNRGRGKDYEQYF.